Presented here are 8 T cell receptor beta chains from one specimen sequenced in a study of a mutant IDH1 vaccine in newly diagnosed glioma. These receptors' antigens are unknown. Sample time point: week 47, end of study. All doses held 300 ug of mutant IDH1 20-mer peptide, with topical imiquimod. Repertoires were generated with immunoSEQ multiplex PCR, while TCRdb's copy carries only in-frame clones and drops some. The table shows 45,000 to 65,000 clones, with roughly 61% occurring only once. This material consisted of peripheral blood mononuclear cells (PBMCs), taken from a glioma patient whose treatment included an IDH1 peptide vaccine. The receptors come from a middle-aged man with glioma. Some clones in this sample may be carry-over from other donors' samples.

The V gene is TRBV14, the J gene TRBJ2-2, with 8 bases fitting TRBD1. In germline, CDR1 is SGHDN, CDR2 FVKESK. With 1 base clipped from V and 6 bases from J, the junction kept 4 bases outside the gene matches. This CDR3 is built from 15 residues. As DNA, the CDR3 is TGTGCCAGCAGCCAAGGGCCCAGGGGGCCCGGGGAGCTGTTTTTT. As protein: CASSQGPRGPGELFF.

The V and J genes are TRBV9 and TRBJ2-5; D is possibly TRBD1 or TRBD2 (5 bases each). Germline CDR1 and CDR2: SGDLS and YYNGEE. Trimming stripped 3 bases from V and 1 base from J, with 10 bases between. The CDR3 is 14 amino acids. CDR3 sequence reads: CASSARGTQETQYF. The CDR3 DNA sequence: TGTGCCAGCAGCGCCCGGGGCACCCAAGAGACCCAGTACTTC.

V usage is TRBV6-5 and J usage is TRBJ1-6, with D unclear. Germline V CDR1 and CDR2: MNHEY, SVGAGI. The CDR3 has 15 residues. V lost 6 bases and J lost 0, with 9 bases in between. CDR3 bases: TGTGCCAGCAGGCTACTAAGCTCCTATAATTCACCCCTCCACTTT. This codes for CASRLLSSYNSPLHF.

This chain uses TRBV6-1 with TRBJ2-3; tentatively, D is TRBD2 (6 bases). Trimming took 7 bases from V and 1 from J, leaving 9 bases between them. Germline lookup yields CDR1 MNHNS and CDR2 SASEGT. This CDR3 region has 13 residues. The CDR3 is CASKVAGTDTQYF. The CDR3 region has the DNA TGTGCCAGCAAGGTAGCGGGCACAGATACGCAGTATTTT.

The chain has TRBV5-8 and TRBJ1-2; D is undetermined. V was cut by 1 base and J by 8 bases, with 21 bases left in between. CDR1 and CDR2 (germline): SGHTS, YDEGEE. The length of the CDR3 is 16 residues. CDR3 in DNA: TGTGCCAGCAGCTTGAGGGCTTATGGCCTCCTTGGGGGCTACACCTTC. Translated, it gives CASSLRAYGLLGGYTF.

The chain links TRBV5-1 to TRBJ2-3; 8 positions match TRBD1. This CDR3 spans 14 amino acids. Germline V gene sequence: CDR1 SGHRS, CDR2 YFSETQ. J was trimmed by 5 bases and V by 3 bases; bases with no gene match: 5. CDR3 protein: CASSSQGARDTQYF. CDR3 DNA sequence: TGCGCCAGCAGCTCCCAGGGGGCGAGAGATACGCAGTATTTT.

The chain joins TRBV29-1 to TRBJ1-1, with 8 positions matching TRBD1. CDR1 is SQVTM and CDR2 is ANQGSEA in the germline V gene. The CDR3 spans 12 residues. The V and J ends lost 6 bases and 4 bases, in that order; junction bases with no gene match: 4. This CDR3 reads CSVSRGPTEAFF. CDR3 sequence (DNA): TGCAGCGTCTCCAGGGGGCCCACTGAAGCTTTCTTT.

This clone has only a few counts. The chain couples TRBV7-2 to TRBJ1-1; D is unresolved. CDR3 length: 11 residues. The germline gives CDR1 SGHTA, CDR2 FQGNSA. Trimming removed 2 bases from V and 5 bases from J, with 3 bases in between. CDR3 in DNA: TGTGCCAGCAGCTTAACGACTGAAGCTTTCTTT. Protein: CASSLTTEAFF.